Described below is a single T cell receptor beta chain sequence and its context. Its antigen specificity is not known. No per-base quality is available; no much larger clone lies one base away. This sample was taken from a study of control samples from healthy donors and cancer patients (dated by TCRdb to about 2020). Sequences LNHDA (CDR1) and SQIVND (CDR2) are obtained from the germline V gene (reference sequence). V is reduced by 5 bases and J by 0 bases, leaving a spacing of 8 bases between them. The CDR3 contains 14 residues, cysteine and phenylalanine counted. CDR3 DNA is the only sequence kept; it has 42 bases, read in frame from the first base. The library came from the immunoSEQ multiplex PCR assay. The table comes from immuneACCESS by way of TCRdb, which keeps in-frame sequences with V and J called. Part of the clones is missing from these tables; in studies checked, under half for an unresolved V gene and the rest for unknown reasons. This sample is represented by about 110,000 clones; 90% of them were singletons. More than 3.5% of the sample goes to the ten largest clones.

This TCR came from a human donor in good health. The donor label of this sample is uncertain. The sequence joins TRBV19 to TRBJ2-4; no D gene can be assigned with confidence. The sample comprised blood. The nucleotides are TGTGCCAGTAGTGCGGACCCAGCCAAAAACATTCAGTACTTC. This is translated as CASSADPAKNIQYF.